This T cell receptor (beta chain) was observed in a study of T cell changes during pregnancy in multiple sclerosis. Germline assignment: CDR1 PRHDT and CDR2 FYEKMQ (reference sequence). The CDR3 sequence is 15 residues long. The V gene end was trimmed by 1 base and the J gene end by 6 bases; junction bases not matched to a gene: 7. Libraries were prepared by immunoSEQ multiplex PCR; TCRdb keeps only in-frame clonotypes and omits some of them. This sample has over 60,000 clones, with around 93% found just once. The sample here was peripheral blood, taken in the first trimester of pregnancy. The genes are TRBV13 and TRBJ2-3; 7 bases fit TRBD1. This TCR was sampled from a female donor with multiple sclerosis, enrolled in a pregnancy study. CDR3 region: CASSLETGYIDTQYF. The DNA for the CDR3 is TGTGCCAGCAGCTTAGAGACAGGGTATATTGATACGCAGTATTTT. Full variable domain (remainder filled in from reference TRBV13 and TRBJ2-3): AAGVIQSPRHLIKEKRETATLKCYPIPRHDTVYWYQQGPGQDPQFLISFYEKMQSDKGSIPDRFSAQQFSDYHSELNMSSLELGDSALYFCASSLETGYIDTQYFGPGTRLTVL.